Below, 5 T cell receptor beta chains from the same sample are listed, as sequenced in a study of T-cell memory formation after mild COVID-19. TCRdb itself ran the 5' RACE reads through MiXCR, one entry per CDR3 protein. The table shows around 140,000 distinct CDR3 sequences, with 20% to 25% occurring only once. Sample: PBMCs or a T cell subset sorted from them (not recorded which). The receptors were sampled from an adult woman who had mild COVID-19 (a few samples of this study predate the infection). Cell type and time point are not known.

The chain has TRBV7-2 and TRBJ2-1, with D tentatively TRBD1 or TRBD2 (6 bases each). V lost 4 bases and J 11 bases, leaving 12 bases between the germline ends. The CDR3 sequence is 12 residues long. CDR1 and CDR2 from the germline V gene are SGHTA and FQGNSA. CDR3 loop: CASSSLGGQQFF. In DNA, the CDR3 is TGTGCCAGCAGCTCTCTAGGGGGGCAGCAGTTCTTC.

This sequence joins TRBV7-9 and TRBJ1-1, with 9 bases that match TRBD1. Germline V CDR1 and CDR2: SEHNR, FQNEAQ (reference sequence). CDR3 length: 15 residues. V was pared by 5 bases and J by 3 bases, with 7 bases of the junction left unmatched. CDR3 in DNA: TGTGCCAGCAGCGGGAGGGACAGGGAGGACACTGAAGCTTTCTTT. Encoded protein: CASSGRDREDTEAFF.

Points on this clonotype: Compared with germline, one end of the junction differs, possibly owing to a read error. The chain joins TRBV13 to TRBJ2-7, with a tentative D call TRBD1 (5 bases). Germline V gene lookup returns CDR1 PRHDT and CDR2 FYEKMQ (reference sequence). The CDR3 sequence is 12 residues long. CDR3 residues: CASSLVQGSPNF. CDR3 nucleotides: TGTGCCAGCAGCTTAGTTCAGGGTAGCCCAAACTTC.

This clonotype was seen ten or more times. The rearrangement joins TRBV7-9 to TRBJ2-3; 8 nucleotides line up with TRBD2. The CDR3 extends over 16 amino acids. V was pared by 5 bases and J by 0 bases, with 7 bases of the junction left unmatched. Germline-derived CDR1 and CDR2 are SEHNR and FQNEAQ (reference sequence). The CDR3 protein is CASSPGLADSTDTQYF. For the CDR3, the DNA is TGTGCCAGCAGCCCAGGACTAGCCGATAGCACAGATACGCAGTATTTT.

This clonotype was detected only a few times. The CDR3 DNA sequence: TGTGCCAGCAGCGAAATAGTGGGAGGGGATACTGAAGCTTTCTTT. This encodes CASSEIVGGDTEAFF. The V gene is TRBV7-6, the J gene TRBJ1-1; perhaps TRBD1 as D (5 bases). The germline gives CDR1 SGHVS, CDR2 FNYEAQ. The CDR3 is 15 amino acids. Deletions cut 5 bases from V and 5 bases from J, with 18 bases between.